These 25 T cell receptor beta chains were all obtained from the same sample, sequenced in a study of blood T cell repertoires in COVID-19. Sequenced by immunoSEQ multiplex PCR; TCRdb stores in-frame clones only, minus some. Of 97,000 or so clones in the sample, about 72% are singletons; the top ten hold 7.5% to 10%. The specimen was peripheral blood. These receptors all stem from a man between 60 and 75 years old with active or convalescent COVID-19.

In this sample, this clone turned up a few times. The genes are TRBV28 and TRBJ1-1, with a weak D call TRBD1 (6 bases). V was shortened by 2 bases and J by 1 base, with 11 bases between the two germline ends. Germline assignment: CDR1 MDHEN and CDR2 SYDVKM. This CDR3 has 15 residues. Written as DNA, the CDR3 is TGTGCCAGCAGTTTAGGGCCCAGGGGGAACACTGAAGCTTTCTTT. This codes for CASSLGPRGNTEAFF. Full variable domain (remainder filled in from reference TRBV28 and TRBJ1-1): DVKVTQSSRYLVKRTGEKVFLECVQDMDHENMFWYRQDPGLGLRLIYFSYDVKMKEKGDIPEGYSVSREKKERFSLILESASTNQTSMYLCASSLGPRGNTEAFFGQGTRLTVV.

V usage is TRBV5-1 and J usage is TRBJ1-2, with D perhaps TRBD1 (6 bases). There are 14 residues in the CDR3. Germline loops: CDR1 SGHRS, CDR2 YFSETQ. The germline V and J ends were trimmed by 0 bases and 2 bases, with 8 bases remaining between them. CDR3 bases: TGCGCCAGCAGCTTGGGGGACACAAACTATGGCTACACCTTC. As protein: CASSLGDTNYGYTF.

The chain links TRBV5-6 to TRBJ2-7, with 10 bases lining up with TRBD2. V shed 2 bases, J shed 3 bases, and the junction held 5 bases outside the gene matches. The CDR3 has 15 amino acids. Germline loops: CDR1 SGHDT, CDR2 YYEEEE. Here the CDR3 DNA reads TGTGCCAGCAGCTTCTTCGCTAGCGGGGGCTACGAGCAGTACTTC. This translates into CASSFFASGGYEQYF.

This chain links TRBV27 with TRBJ2-2, with 8 bases aligning to TRBD1. Germline CDR1 reads MNHEY; CDR2 reads SMNVEV (reference sequence). Trimming took 3 bases from V and 2 from J; bases not matched to a gene: 2. CDR3 length equals 15 residues. CDR3: CASSFGTGNTGELFF. Written as DNA, the CDR3 is TGTGCCAGCAGTTTTGGGACAGGAAACACCGGGGAGCTGTTTTTT.

The chain couples TRBV7-8 to TRBJ2-7; D may be TRBD1 (5 bases). The CDR3 runs to 15 residues. Looked up from germline, CDR1 is SGHVS and CDR2 is FQNEAQ. Trimming took off 2 bases at V and 2 bases at J, with 13 bases between the two ends. CDR3 amino acids: CASSLISTDTYEQYF. In DNA, the CDR3 is TGTGCCAGCAGCTTAATCTCGACAGACACCTACGAGCAGTACTTC. The whole variable domain, remainder taken from reference TRBV7-8 and TRBJ2-7, is GAGVSQSPRYKVAKRGQDVALRCDPISGHVSLFWYQQALGQGPEFLTYFQNEAQLDKSGLPSDRFFAERPEGSVSTLKIQRTQQEDSAVYLCASSLISTDTYEQYFGPGTRLTVT.

The chain combines TRBV5-1 with TRBJ2-3; TRBD2 aligns across 12 bases. CDR1 SGHRS and CDR2 YFSETQ come from the germline V gene. CDR3 size: 19 residues. V lost 4 bases, J lost 1 base, and 13 bases stayed unmatched. CDR3 sequence reads: CASSPWASGRAGGTDTQYF. The CDR3 DNA reads as TGCGCCAGCAGCCCGTGGGCTAGCGGGAGGGCCGGGGGCACAGATACGCAGTATTTT.

The chain carries TRBV25-1 and TRBJ2-7; tentative D call: TRBD1 (6 bases). Per the germline V gene, CDR1 is MGHDK and CDR2 is SYGVNS. This CDR3 is built from 13 residues. V shed 10 bases and J shed 4 bases, with 17 bases lying between them. This chain's CDR3 is CAIQGPNSYEQYV. The CDR3 DNA reads TGTGCCATACAGGGTCCAAACAGTTACGAGCAGTACGTC.

Note on this clone: Other DNA variants within this sample encode the same CDR3. The genes are TRBV14 and TRBJ1-2; perhaps TRBD1 as D (5 bases). Germline assignment: CDR1 SGHDN and CDR2 FVKESK. V gave up 7 bases and J gave up 8 bases, with 14 bases separating them. This CDR3 spans 12 amino acids. Here the CDR3 reads CASNRGGGGYTF. CDR3 nucleotides: TGTGCCAGCAATCGGGGGGGAGGGGGCTACACCTTC.

This CDR3 is CASNQEGQKNEKLFF. Written as DNA, the CDR3 is TGTGCCAGCAATCAAGAGGGACAGAAGAATGAAAAACTGTTTTTT. The rearrangement uses TRBV2 and TRBJ1-4, with 7 bases that match TRBD1. Trimming took 7 bases from V and 5 from J; bases not matched to a gene: 10. Looked up from germline, CDR1 is SNHLY and CDR2 is FYNNEI. The CDR3 covers 15 residues.

The J gene is TRBJ2-3, the V gene TRBV6-5; possible D gene TRBD2, 6 bases. The germline V gene has CDR1 MNHEY and CDR2 SVGAGI. The germline V and J ends were trimmed by 6 bases and 0 bases, with 13 bases remaining between them. This CDR3 spans 15 amino acids. CDR3 residues: CASRNGRPSTDTQYF. The CDR3 region has the DNA TGTGCCAGCAGGAACGGGAGACCTAGCACAGATACGCAGTATTTT.

The chain employs TRBV19 and TRBJ2-1; perhaps TRBD2 as D (6 bases). This CDR3 comprises 14 residues. The V gene lost 6 bases and the J gene lost 2 bases, with 11 bases spanning the gap. CDR1 is LNHDA, CDR2 SQIVND, per germline (reference sequence). The chain's CDR3 is CASRGGVTYNEQFF. The CDR3 nucleotides are TGTGCCAGTAGGGGCGGGGTTACCTACAATGAGCAGTTCTTC. The complete variable domain, with remaining parts taken from reference TRBV19 and TRBJ2-1, reads DGGITQSPKYLFRKEGQNVTLSCEQNLNHDAMYWYRQDPGQGLRLIYYSQIVNDFQKGDIAEGYSVSREKKESFPLTVTSAQKNPTAFYLCASRGGVTYNEQFFGPGTRLTVL.

The V and J genes are TRBV6-2 or TRBV6-3 and TRBJ2-6, with TRBD1 matching 8 bases. The V segment lost 3 bases and the J segment 0 bases; nucleotides outside the gene matches: 7. The CDR3 has 18 residues. Per the germline V gene, CDR1 is MNHEY and CDR2 is SVGEGT. The DNA for the CDR3 is TGTGCCAGCAGTTATCTCCCGGGACAGGCCTCTGGGGCCAACGTCCTGACTTTC. Translating it yields CASSYLPGQASGANVLTF.

V is TRBV6-5 and J is TRBJ1-2; D might be TRBD1 (5 bases). This CDR3 is built from 12 residues. Trimming shortened V by 4 bases and J by 6 bases, and 9 bases separated the two germline ends. CDR1 is MNHEY, CDR2 SVGAGI, per germline. CDR3 sequence: CASSSGSHGYTF. CDR3 nucleotide sequence: TGTGCCAGCAGTTCAGGGTCTCATGGCTACACCTTC.

The table lists this clone with a count of one. This rearrangement joins TRBV21-1 to TRBJ2-7; the table's TRBD2 call for D was not verified on the DNA. TRBV21-1 is an annotated pseudogene. The CDR3 totals 17 residues. CDR3 nucleotide sequence: TGTGCCAGCAGCCCCCTAGGTGGGGCGGGAGACTTCTACGAGCAGTACGTC. Translated, it gives CASSPLGGAGDFYEQYV.

The rearrangement uses TRBV9 and TRBJ1-2; a possible D gene is TRBD1 (5 bases). CDR1 is SGDLS and CDR2 is YYNGEE in the germline V gene. Trimming took off 3 bases at V and 8 bases at J, with 14 bases between the two ends. The CDR3 spans 13 residues. CDR3 bases: TGTGCCAGCAGCGCTTCAGGGATTGGAGGCTACACCTTC. Translated, it gives CASSASGIGGYTF.

The sample holds a few counts of this clone. This rearrangement joins TRBV19 to TRBJ2-5, with a possible D match to TRBD1 (6 bases). V shed 6 bases and J shed 5 bases, with 13 bases lying between them. Germline lookup yields CDR1 LNHDA and CDR2 SQIVND (reference sequence). CDR3 length: 13 amino acids. The CDR3 here is CASSRQVLETQYF. CDR3 coding DNA: TGTGCCAGTAGCCGACAGGTCTTGGAGACCCAGTACTTC.

CDR3 sequence (DNA): TGTGCCAGCAAAACAGGGGGCGCCCACTATGGCTACACCTTC. As protein: CASKTGGAHYGYTF. This rearrangement joins TRBV28 to TRBJ1-2; TRBD1 matches 9 bases. Germline V gene data show CDR1 as MDHEN and CDR2 as SYDVKM. V gave up 7 bases and J gave up 3 bases; unmatched junction bases: 6. The length of the CDR3 is 14 residues.

V is TRBV29-1 and J is TRBJ2-6; 8 bases are shared with TRBD2. Germline lookup yields CDR1 SQVTM and CDR2 ANQGSEA. Trimming took 8 bases from V and 1 from J; bases not matched to a gene: 10. This CDR3 spans 16 amino acids. The chain's CDR3 is CSIPRTSSSGANVLTF. The CDR3, as DNA: TGCAGCATCCCTAGGACTAGCAGTTCTGGGGCCAACGTCCTGACTTTC.

The chain uses TRBV19 and TRBJ2-3; 8 nucleotides line up with TRBD2. V was pared by 3 bases and J by 5 bases, with 7 bases of the junction left unmatched. The length of the CDR3 is 15 residues. Germline V gene lookup returns CDR1 LNHDA and CDR2 SQIVND (reference sequence). CDR3 sequence (DNA): TGTGCCAGTAGTATTAACGGGAGGGCGCAAGATACGCAGTATTTT. Amino acid sequence: CASSINGRAQDTQYF. The entire variable domain, with the rest obtained from reference TRBV19 and TRBJ2-3, is as follows: DGGITQSPKYLFRKEGQNVTLSCEQNLNHDAMYWYRQDPGQGLRLIYYSQIVNDFQKGDIAEGYSVSREKKESFPLTVTSAQKNPTAFYLCASSINGRAQDTQYFGPGTRLTVL.

The chain links TRBV24-1 to TRBJ2-5; 12 bases are shared with TRBD2. V was clipped by 3 bases and J by 4 bases; unmatched bases: 2. The CDR3 is made up of 15 amino acids. The germline V gene has CDR1 KGHDR and CDR2 SFDVKD. As DNA, the CDR3 is TGTGCCACCAGTGATCCGGGACTAGCGGGAGAGACCCAGTACTTC. Residues: CATSDPGLAGETQYF.

This clone appeared once. V usage is TRBV6-6 and J usage is TRBJ1-6; the D gene is possibly TRBD1 (6 bases). The CDR3 consists of 16 residues. Trimming took 2 bases from V and 8 from J, leaving 16 bases between them. Per the germline V gene, CDR1 is MNHNY and CDR2 is SVGAGI (reference sequence). The CDR3 region has the DNA TGTGCCAGCAGTTACCCGTCAACAGGGTGGGATTCACCCCTCCACTTT. This sequence encodes CASSYPSTGWDSPLHF.

J is TRBJ2-5 and V is TRBV5-1; 9 bases match TRBD1. The V segment lost 4 bases and the J segment 4 bases; nucleotides outside the gene matches: 8. This CDR3 has 15 amino acids. Germline V lookup: CDR1 SGHRS, CDR2 YFSETQ. The chain's CDR3 is CASSTNGQGRETQYF. The CDR3 bases are TGCGCCAGCAGCACCAACGGACAGGGGCGAGAGACCCAGTACTTC.

This clone has only one observation. V is TRBV18 and J is TRBJ1-5, with 7 bases aligning to TRBD1. This CDR3 contains 16 residues. Per germline, CDR1 KGHSH and CDR2 LQKENI. Trimming cost V 4 bases and J 5 bases; bases outside gene matches: 11. CDR3 sequence: CASSQTTGWGDQPQHF. CDR3 in DNA: TGTGCCAGCTCACAAACGACAGGGTGGGGGGATCAGCCCCAGCATTTT.

This clone came up once. The chain employs TRBV19 and TRBJ2-7, with 10 bases that match TRBD2. The germline V gene encodes CDR1 LNHDA and CDR2 SQIVND (reference sequence). The CDR3 loop spans 16 amino acids. J lost 3 bases, V lost 5 bases, and 10 bases had no gene match. This chain's CDR3 is CASSPNLAGDNYEQYF. Written as DNA, the CDR3 is TGTGCCAGTAGTCCGAATCTAGCGGGAGACAACTACGAGCAGTACTTC.

The chain links TRBV19 to TRBJ2-5, with 7 bases that match TRBD1. The junction had 8 bases not matched to a gene; V was cut back by 5 bases and J by 5 bases. The germline gives CDR1 LNHDA, CDR2 SQIVND (reference sequence). This CDR3 spans 14 amino acids. CDR3 bases: TGTGCCAGTAGTGATAGCAGGGGGTTTGAGACCCAGTACTTC. The encoded protein is CASSDSRGFETQYF. The whole variable domain, remainder taken from reference TRBV19 and TRBJ2-5, is DGGITQSPKYLFRKEGQNVTLSCEQNLNHDAMYWYRQDPGQGLRLIYYSQIVNDFQKGDIAEGYSVSREKKESFPLTVTSAQKNPTAFYLCASSDSRGFETQYFGPGTRLLVL.